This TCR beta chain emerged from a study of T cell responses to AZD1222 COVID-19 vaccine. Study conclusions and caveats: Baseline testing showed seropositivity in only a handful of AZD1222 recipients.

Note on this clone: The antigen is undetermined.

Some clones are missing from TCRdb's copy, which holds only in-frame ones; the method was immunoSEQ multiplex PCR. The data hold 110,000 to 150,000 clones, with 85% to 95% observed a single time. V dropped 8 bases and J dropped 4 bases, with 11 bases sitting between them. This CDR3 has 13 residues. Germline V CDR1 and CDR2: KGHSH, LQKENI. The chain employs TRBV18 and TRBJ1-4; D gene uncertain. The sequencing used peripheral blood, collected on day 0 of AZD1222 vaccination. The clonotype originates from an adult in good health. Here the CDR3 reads CASTDGFNEKLFF. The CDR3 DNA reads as TGTGCCAGCACGGACGGCTTTAATGAAAAACTGTTTTTT.